The entry below gives a single T cell receptor beta chain sequence along with its context. Its antigen is still unknown. At the DNA level, this CDR3 is encoded by other sequences in the same sample as well. This sample was taken from a study of T cells in localized non-small cell lung cancer. Notes on the study in general: Multi-region tumor sequencing was not done, so intratumor heterogeneity could not be excluded. A median approximately 59 of the top 100 tumor clones appeared in adjacent lung. In the blood, greater T cell density corresponded to longer overall survival.

The data were produced by immunoSEQ multiplex PCR, yet TCRdb's version contains in-frame clones alone and is incomplete. This sample has 48,000 or so clones, with about nine tenths found just once. The CDR3 has 14 residues. The germline CDR1 and CDR2 sequences are SGHTA and FQGNSA. Trimming cost V 5 bases and J 3 bases; bases outside gene matches: 4. This chain links TRBV7-2 with TRBJ2-5; 9 nucleotides agree with TRBD1. The sequence derives from a male donor aged 60 or over with stage III squamous cell lung carcinoma. Sequencing was performed on peripheral blood, taken before any cancer treatment. The CDR3: CASSAGQGKETQYF. CDR3 in DNA: TGTGCCAGCAGCGCGGGACAGGGTAAAGAGACCCAGTACTTC.